Below, 24 T cell receptor beta chains from the same sample are listed, as sequenced in a study of shared clonotypes between healthy human individuals. Naive CD8 cells lacked CD45RO and underwent positive selection for CCR7, leaving out terminally differentiated effector memory CD45RA+ cells. Data came from immunoSEQ multiplex PCR; TCRdb stores just in-frame clones and leaves some out. Among 600,000 or so clones listed, roughly 95% were seen once. The sequenced material came from naive CD8+ T cells sorted from blood. These receptors were collected from a woman in her 30s in good health.

V and J are TRBV11-3 and TRBJ2-2; 10 bases line up with TRBD2. The germline V gene has CDR1 SGHNT and CDR2 YENEEA. The J segment lost 6 bases and the V segment lost 5 bases, leaving 6 bases of the junction unmatched. The CDR3 is 15 amino acids. CDR3 sequence reads: CASSPGLASPGELFF. The CDR3 DNA is TGTGCCAGCAGCCCGGGACTAGCGTCCCCCGGGGAGCTGTTTTTT.

The rearrangement joins TRBV5-6 to TRBJ1-2, with D possibly TRBD1 on 5 matching bases. Germline V CDR1 and CDR2: SGHDT, YYEEEE. This CDR3 spans 13 amino acids. Trimming cost V 4 bases and J 8 bases, with 15 bases left between them. The CDR3 bases are TGTGCCAGCAGCCCCGGGACCCTCAAGGGCTACACCTTC. Its protein is CASSPGTLKGYTF.

The chain employs TRBV7-7 and TRBJ2-2; 11 positions match TRBD2. This CDR3 contains 15 residues. The germline V gene has CDR1 SSHAT and CDR2 FNYEAQ (reference sequence). The junction had 4 bases not matched to a gene; V was cut back by 4 bases and J by 6 bases. This chain's CDR3 is CASSSGLADPGELFF. The DNA for the CDR3 is TGTGCCAGCAGCTCGGGACTAGCGGACCCCGGGGAGCTGTTTTTT.

This chain joins TRBV9 and TRBJ2-1; 8 bases are shared with TRBD1. Looked up from germline, CDR1 is SGDLS and CDR2 is YYNGEE. Trimming took 4 bases from V and 12 from J; bases not matched to a gene: 18. This CDR3 has 16 residues. The CDR3 coding sequence is TGTGCCAGCAGCCCAACAAGCAGGGGGCGGGTTGACATGCAGTTCTTC. Translation gives CASSPTSRGRVDMQFF.

The chain couples TRBV27 to TRBJ2-2; 7 positions agree with TRBD2. The CDR3 loop spans 14 amino acids. V was pared by 8 bases and J by 6 bases, with 9 bases of the junction left unmatched. Germline CDR1 reads MNHEY; CDR2 reads SMNVEV (reference sequence). CDR3 loop: CASSGGSNPGELFF. CDR3 coding DNA: TGTGCCAGCTCCGGCGGGAGTAACCCCGGGGAGCTGTTTTTT.

The V gene is TRBV5-4, the J gene TRBJ1-1; D is possibly TRBD1 (5 bases). The CDR3 is 13 residues long. The germline CDR1 and CDR2 sequences are SGHNT and YYREEE (reference sequence). The CDR3 nucleotides read TGTGCTGCAGGAGGGGTTGAGAACACTGAAGCTTTCTTT. Translated: CAAGGVENTEAFF.

The V and J genes are TRBV28 and TRBJ2-3; D gene uncertain. The CDR3 has 15 amino acids. V gave up 6 bases and J gave up 6 bases, with 19 bases separating them. Germline V gives CDR1 MDHEN, CDR2 SYDVKM. The CDR3 region has the DNA TGTGCCAGCAGCTTCGGGCCAAGGGATCGGGATACGCAGTATTTT. This gives the protein CASSFGPRDRDTQYF.

The chain couples TRBV28 to TRBJ2-7; D remains unclear. The CDR3 totals 12 residues. The germline CDR1 and CDR2 sequences are MDHEN and SYDVKM. Trimming removed 4 bases from V and 3 bases from J, with 7 bases in between. The CDR3 DNA is TGTGCCAGCAGTTCCCCGAACTACGAGCAGTACTTC. This codes for CASSSPNYEQYF.

On this clone itself: This sample includes further DNA sequences coding for the same CDR3. The chain has TRBV5-6 and TRBJ2-7, with D unresolved. This CDR3 has 12 residues. Germline values: CDR1 SGHDT, CDR2 YYEEEE. Trimming removed 0 bases at V and 2 bases at J, with 3 bases between. The CDR3 loop reads CASSLGTYEQYF. In nucleotides, the CDR3 is TGTGCCAGCAGCTTGGGGACCTACGAGCAGTACTTC.

The rearrangement links TRBV28 to TRBJ2-2, with unresolved D. The V gene lost 6 bases and the J gene lost 0 bases, with 5 bases spanning the gap. The CDR3 contains 13 residues. The germline V gene has CDR1 MDHEN and CDR2 SYDVKM. CDR3 coding DNA: TGTGCCAGCAGCAGAGCGAACACCGGGGAGCTGTTTTTT. It is translated as CASSRANTGELFF.

This chain connects TRBV6-6 to TRBJ2-2, with TRBD2 matching 12 bases. V trimming: 5 bases; J trimming: 7 bases; junction bases outside the gene matches: 8. CDR3 length: 16 residues. Germline lookup yields CDR1 MNHNY and CDR2 SVGAGI (reference sequence). The CDR3 is CASSLLAGGSFGELFF. The CDR3 nucleotides are TGTGCCAGCAGTCTTCTAGCGGGAGGGTCCTTCGGGGAGCTGTTTTTT.

This chain links TRBV4-1 with TRBJ2-2, with 8 bases matching TRBD1. The CDR3 length is 17 residues. The trim removed 1 base at V and 5 bases at J, leaving 9 bases unmatched. Germline loops: CDR1 MGHRA, CDR2 YSYEKL. In nucleotides, the CDR3 is TGCGCCAGCAGCCAAGGGGGGGCAGGGGGCGCAACCGGGGAGCTGTTTTTT. Translating it yields CASSQGGAGGATGELFF.

The chain is built from TRBV7-9 and TRBJ2-1; D is possibly TRBD1 or TRBD2 (5 bases each). Germline V CDR1 and CDR2: SEHNR, FQNEAQ (reference sequence). The CDR3 spans 14 residues. Trimming left V 3 bases short and J 4 bases short, with 10 bases between. The CDR3 DNA follows: TGTGCCAGCAGCTTCCCAGGGACGTACAATGAGCAGTTCTTC. It specifies CASSFPGTYNEQFF.

Regarding this clone: Additional DNA sequences in this sample encode the identical CDR3. The CDR3 region has the DNA TGTGCCAGCAGTTTAGCAGGATCCACCTACGAGCAGTACTTC. It codes for CASSLAGSTYEQYF. The V and J genes are TRBV28 and TRBJ2-7; D uncertain. V was trimmed by 2 bases and J by 2 bases, leaving 10 bases between them. There are 14 residues in the CDR3. CDR1 is MDHEN and CDR2 is SYDVKM in the germline V gene.

CDR3 sequence reads: CSVEDVAGRSYEQYF. The CDR3 nucleotides read TGCAGCGTTGAAGACGTAGCGGGGCGCTCCTACGAGCAGTACTTC. The chain links TRBV29-1 to TRBJ2-7; 8 positions match TRBD2. With V trimmed by 0 bases and J by 0 bases, 4 bases remained unmatched. In germline, CDR1 is SQVTM, CDR2 ANQGSEA. The length of the CDR3 is 15 residues.

The chain is built from TRBV19 and TRBJ1-5; D possibly corresponds to TRBD1 (6 bases). The CDR3 runs 15 residues. Germline CDR1 reads LNHDA; CDR2 reads SQIVND (reference sequence). V was clipped by 0 bases and J by 7 bases, with 13 bases between them. The CDR3 nucleotides read TGTGCCAGTAGTATAGATCCGGGGGCGCGGCAGCCCCAGCATTTT. Translation: CASSIDPGARQPQHF.

The V gene is TRBV27, the J gene TRBJ1-5, with D unresolved. The length of the CDR3 is 13 residues. V lost 6 bases to trimming and J lost 6 bases, with 12 bases between them. CDR1 is MNHEY and CDR2 is SMNVEV in the germline V gene (reference sequence). The CDR3 spells CASRGRIGQPQHF. The CDR3 nucleotides are TGTGCCAGCAGGGGGAGGATAGGTCAGCCCCAGCATTTT.

The V call is TRBV4-1, the J call TRBJ1-4; a weak D match, TRBD1 (5 bases). Trimming cost V 0 bases and J 6 bases, with 14 bases left between them. The CDR3 length is 16 residues. Germline assignment: CDR1 MGHRA and CDR2 YSYEKL. The CDR3 is CASSQDRGGGDEKLFF. In nucleotides, the CDR3 is TGCGCCAGCAGCCAAGATCGTGGGGGGGGTGATGAAAAACTGTTTTTT.

Here the CDR3 reads CASSYSDSYNEQFF. CDR3 sequence (DNA): TGTGCCAGCAGCTATTCCGACAGTTACAATGAGCAGTTCTTC. The chain links TRBV5-4 to TRBJ2-1; weak D call: TRBD1 (5 bases). This CDR3 is 14 amino acids long. Germline CDR1 reads SGHNT; CDR2 reads YYREEE (reference sequence). V gave up 3 bases and J gave up 4 bases, with 11 bases separating them.

This chain joins TRBV9 and TRBJ2-3; 8 nucleotides line up with TRBD2. In germline, CDR1 is SGDLS, CDR2 YYNGEE. The CDR3 spans 14 residues. V gave up 7 bases and J gave up 6 bases; unmatched junction bases: 10. The DNA for the CDR3 is TGTGCCAGCCTCCCGACGGGAGGGGGTGATACGCAGTATTTT. The encoded protein is CASLPTGGGDTQYF.

The chain employs TRBV6-6 and TRBJ1-5; D is unresolved. CDR3 size: 16 residues. V lost 5 bases to trimming and J lost 11 bases, with 25 bases between them. The V gene's germline CDR1 is MNHNY and CDR2 SVGAGI (reference sequence). The CDR3 DNA is TGTGCCAGCAGTACTCCCCCCGGGTCGATGGAAGTGGCCCAGCATTTT. Its translation is CASSTPPGSMEVAQHF.

In nucleotides, the CDR3 is TGTGCCAGCAGTCCCTCACAGGGAGTCAGCTCCTACGAGCAGTACTTC. Its protein product is CASSPSQGVSSYEQYF. The V and J genes are TRBV27 and TRBJ2-7, with D possibly matching TRBD1 (6 bases). This CDR3 comprises 16 residues. The V and J ends lost 5 bases and 0 bases respectively, with 17 bases between them. CDR1 MNHEY and CDR2 SMNVEV come from the germline V gene (reference sequence).

The V gene is TRBV5-6, the J gene TRBJ2-7, with 7 bases lining up with TRBD1. CDR1 and CDR2 from the germline V gene are SGHDT and YYEEEE. Losses at the gene ends were 0 bases for V and 3 bases for J; bases not matched to a gene: 9. The CDR3 consists of 16 residues. The CDR3 is CASSLDVVAGGYEQYF. CDR3 nucleotide sequence: TGTGCCAGCAGCTTGGATGTCGTCGCAGGGGGCTACGAGCAGTACTTC.

The rearrangement uses TRBV6-5 and TRBJ1-1; the D is unclear. In germline, CDR1 is MNHEY, CDR2 SVGAGI. Trimming took off 3 bases at V and 6 bases at J, with 8 bases between the two ends. This CDR3 has 12 residues. The CDR3 DNA follows: TGTGCCAGCAGTTATCCCGGGCCTGAAGCTTTCTTT. Protein: CASSYPGPEAFF.